The T cell receptor (beta chain) under discussion was sequenced for a study of blood T cell repertoires in COVID-19. Whole-study context: The United States, Italy and Spain provided the acute and convalescent COVID-19 samples.

In the source study's methods: Reference gene primer amplification gave nucleated cell count estimates. Data came from immunoSEQ multiplex PCR; TCRdb stores just in-frame clones and leaves some out. Clone size and the V and J calls come from that table; the DNA yielded D and trimming. The table has roughly 59,000 clones, approximately 82% seen once; the top ten hold around 3.7%. The CDR3 has 14 amino acids. The V gene's germline CDR1 is SGDLS and CDR2 YYNGEE. Trimming at V came to 3 bases and at J to 5 bases, leaving 5 bases not matched to a gene. The chain recombines TRBV9 with TRBJ2-7, with TRBD1 matching over 10 bases. This sequence was found in a woman older than 75 with acute or convalescent COVID-19. The sequenced sample was peripheral blood. The CDR3 loop is CASSAGTGVNEQYF. The CDR3 coding sequence is TGTGCCAGCAGCGCCGGGACAGGGGTTAACGAGCAGTACTTC. Together with reference TRBV9 and TRBJ2-7, the CDR3 gives the full variable domain: DSGVTQTPKHLITATGQRVTLRCSPRSGDLSVYWYQQSLDQGLQFLIQYYNGEERAKGNILERFSAQQFPDLHSELNLSSLELGDSALYFCASSAGTGVNEQYFGPGTRLTVT.